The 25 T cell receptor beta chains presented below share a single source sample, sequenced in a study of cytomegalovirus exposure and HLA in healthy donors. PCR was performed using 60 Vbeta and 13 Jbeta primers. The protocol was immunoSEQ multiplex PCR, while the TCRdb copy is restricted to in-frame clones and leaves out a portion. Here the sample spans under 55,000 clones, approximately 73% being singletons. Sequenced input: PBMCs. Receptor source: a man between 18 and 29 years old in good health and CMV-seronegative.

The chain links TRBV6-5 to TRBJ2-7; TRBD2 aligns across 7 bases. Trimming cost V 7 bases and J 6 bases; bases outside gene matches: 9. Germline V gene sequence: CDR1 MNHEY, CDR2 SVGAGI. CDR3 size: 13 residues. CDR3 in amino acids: CASKFGLGVEQYF. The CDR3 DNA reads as TGTGCCAGCAAGTTTGGACTAGGAGTCGAGCAGTACTTC.

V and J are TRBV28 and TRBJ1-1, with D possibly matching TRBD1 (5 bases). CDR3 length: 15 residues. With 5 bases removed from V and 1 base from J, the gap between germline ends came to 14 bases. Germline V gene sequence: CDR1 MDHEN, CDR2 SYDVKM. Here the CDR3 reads CASSPPGGKNTEAFF. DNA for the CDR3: TGTGCCAGCAGTCCCCCTGGGGGGAAGAACACTGAAGCTTTCTTT.

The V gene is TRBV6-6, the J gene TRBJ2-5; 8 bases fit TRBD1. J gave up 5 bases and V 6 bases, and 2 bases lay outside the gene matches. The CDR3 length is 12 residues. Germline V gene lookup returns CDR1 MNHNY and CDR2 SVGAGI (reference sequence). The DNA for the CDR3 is TGTGCCAGCAGCTACAGGGGGGAGACCCAGTACTTC. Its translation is CASSYRGETQYF.

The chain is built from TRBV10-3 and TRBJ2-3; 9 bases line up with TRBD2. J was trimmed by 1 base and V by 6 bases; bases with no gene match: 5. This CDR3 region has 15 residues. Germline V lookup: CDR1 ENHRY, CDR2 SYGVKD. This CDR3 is CAIRRTSDRTDTQYF. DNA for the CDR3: TGTGCCATCAGGCGGACTAGCGACCGCACAGATACGCAGTATTTT.

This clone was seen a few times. Here the CDR3 reads CASSFRISGTGELFF. In DNA form, the CDR3 reads TGTGCCAGCAGCTTTAGGATCAGCGGTACCGGGGAGCTGTTTTTT. This chain connects TRBV7-8 to TRBJ2-2; D is possibly TRBD2 (5 bases). This CDR3 comprises 15 residues. The V and J ends lost 3 bases and 5 bases respectively, with 13 bases between them. Germline CDR1 is SGHVS and CDR2 is FQNEAQ. The full variable domain, its missing parts supplied by reference TRBV7-8 and TRBJ2-2, is GAGVSQSPRYKVAKRGQDVALRCDPISGHVSLFWYQQALGQGPEFLTYFQNEAQLDKSGLPSDRFFAERPEGSVSTLKIQRTQQEDSAVYLCASSFRISGTGELFFGEGSRLTVL.

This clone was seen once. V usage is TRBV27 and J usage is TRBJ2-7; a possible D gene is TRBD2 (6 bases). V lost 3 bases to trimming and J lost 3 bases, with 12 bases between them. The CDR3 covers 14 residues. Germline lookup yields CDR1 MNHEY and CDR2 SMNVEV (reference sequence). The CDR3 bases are TGTGCCAGCAGTTTGTGGGCGGGGAGCTACGAGCAGTACTTC. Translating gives CASSLWAGSYEQYF.

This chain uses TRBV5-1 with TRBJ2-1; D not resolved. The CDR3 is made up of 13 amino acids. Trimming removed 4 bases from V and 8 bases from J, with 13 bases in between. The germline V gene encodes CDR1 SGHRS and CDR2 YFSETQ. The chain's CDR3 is CASSREAHHEQFF. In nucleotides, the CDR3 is TGCGCCAGCAGCCGTGAAGCCCACCATGAGCAGTTCTTC.

This CDR3 is CASRDTEGSGTEAFF. CDR3 DNA sequence: TGTGCCAGCAGGGATACGGAGGGTTCGGGCACTGAAGCTTTCTTT. The rearrangement uses TRBV6-6 and TRBJ1-1, with D uncertain. This CDR3 spans 15 amino acids. Germline V CDR1 and CDR2: MNHNY, SVGAGI (reference sequence). With 6 bases removed from V and 4 bases from J, the gap between germline ends came to 18 bases.

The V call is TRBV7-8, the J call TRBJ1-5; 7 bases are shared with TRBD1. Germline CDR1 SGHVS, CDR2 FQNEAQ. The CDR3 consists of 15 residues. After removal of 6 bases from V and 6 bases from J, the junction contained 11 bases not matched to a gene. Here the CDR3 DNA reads TGTGCCAGCAGTGCCCGGGAGGGGGCGAGTCAGCCCCAGCATTTT. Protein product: CASSAREGASQPQHF.

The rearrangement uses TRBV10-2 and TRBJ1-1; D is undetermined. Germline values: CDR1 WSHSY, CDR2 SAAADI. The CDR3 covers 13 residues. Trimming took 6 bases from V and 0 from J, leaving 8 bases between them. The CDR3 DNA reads TGCGCCAGCAGGGGGAGCATGAACACTGAAGCTTTCTTT. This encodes CASRGSMNTEAFF.

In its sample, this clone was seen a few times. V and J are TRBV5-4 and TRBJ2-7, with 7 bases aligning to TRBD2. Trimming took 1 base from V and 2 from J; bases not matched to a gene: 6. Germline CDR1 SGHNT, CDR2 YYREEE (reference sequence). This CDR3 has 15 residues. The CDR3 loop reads CASSLNPSGTYEQYF. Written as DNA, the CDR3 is TGTGCCAGCAGCTTGAACCCTAGCGGAACCTACGAGCAGTACTTC.

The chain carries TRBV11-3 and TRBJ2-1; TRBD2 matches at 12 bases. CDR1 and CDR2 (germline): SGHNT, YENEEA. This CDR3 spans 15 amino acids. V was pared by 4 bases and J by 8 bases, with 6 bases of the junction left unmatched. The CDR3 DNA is TGTGCCAGCAGCTCGGGACTAGCGGGTCACTATGAGCAGTTCTTC. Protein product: CASSSGLAGHYEQFF.

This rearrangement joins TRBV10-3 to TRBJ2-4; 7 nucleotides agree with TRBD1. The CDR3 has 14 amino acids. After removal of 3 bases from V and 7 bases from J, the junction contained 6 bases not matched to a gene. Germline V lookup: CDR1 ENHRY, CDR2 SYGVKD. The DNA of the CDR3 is TGTGCCATCAGTGACCAGGGGGAGTCCAACATTCAGTACTTC. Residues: CAISDQGESNIQYF.

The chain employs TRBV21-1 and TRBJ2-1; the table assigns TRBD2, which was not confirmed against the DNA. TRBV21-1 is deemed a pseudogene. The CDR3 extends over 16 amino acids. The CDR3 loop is CASSKFVRDHYNEQFF. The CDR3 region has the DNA TGTGCCAGCAGCAAATTCGTGCGGGACCATTACAATGAGCAGTTCTTC.

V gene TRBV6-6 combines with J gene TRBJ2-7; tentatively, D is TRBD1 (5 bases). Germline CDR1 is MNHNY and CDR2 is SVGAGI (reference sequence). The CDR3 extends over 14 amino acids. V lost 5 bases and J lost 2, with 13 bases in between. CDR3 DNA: TGTGCCAGCAGTGACAGTCGTTCCCCCTACGAGCAGTACTTC. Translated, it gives CASSDSRSPYEQYF.

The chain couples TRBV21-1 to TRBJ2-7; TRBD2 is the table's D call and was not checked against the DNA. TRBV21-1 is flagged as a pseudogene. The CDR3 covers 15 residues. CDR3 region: CASSWPGLVVHEQYF. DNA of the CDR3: TGTGCCAGCAGCTGGCCGGGACTAGTAGTCCACGAGCAGTACTTC.

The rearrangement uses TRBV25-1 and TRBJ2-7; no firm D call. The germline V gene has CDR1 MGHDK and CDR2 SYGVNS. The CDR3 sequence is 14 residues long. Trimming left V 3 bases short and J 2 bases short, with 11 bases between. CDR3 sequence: CASSDPSKPYEQYF. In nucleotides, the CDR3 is TGTGCCAGCAGTGACCCGAGTAAACCCTACGAGCAGTACTTC.

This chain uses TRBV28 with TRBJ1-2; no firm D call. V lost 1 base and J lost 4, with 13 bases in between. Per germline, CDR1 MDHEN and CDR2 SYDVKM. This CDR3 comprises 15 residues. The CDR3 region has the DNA TGTGCCAGCAGTTTATTGGGTGGCGCGGTCTATGGCTACACCTTC. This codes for CASSLLGGAVYGYTF.

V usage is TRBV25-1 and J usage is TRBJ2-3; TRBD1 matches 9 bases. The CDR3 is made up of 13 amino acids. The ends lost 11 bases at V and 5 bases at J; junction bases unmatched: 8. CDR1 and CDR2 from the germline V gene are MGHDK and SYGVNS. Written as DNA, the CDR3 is TGTGCCGCCGCCGGGACAGGGAAAGATACGCAGTATTTT. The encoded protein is CAAAGTGKDTQYF.

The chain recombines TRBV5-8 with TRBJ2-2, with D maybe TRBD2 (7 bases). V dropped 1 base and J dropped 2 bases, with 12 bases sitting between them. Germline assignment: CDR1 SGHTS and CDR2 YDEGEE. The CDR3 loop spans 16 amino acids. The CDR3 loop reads CASSLFGGGNTGELFF. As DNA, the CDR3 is TGTGCCAGCAGCTTGTTTGGGGGGGGCAACACCGGGGAGCTGTTTTTT.

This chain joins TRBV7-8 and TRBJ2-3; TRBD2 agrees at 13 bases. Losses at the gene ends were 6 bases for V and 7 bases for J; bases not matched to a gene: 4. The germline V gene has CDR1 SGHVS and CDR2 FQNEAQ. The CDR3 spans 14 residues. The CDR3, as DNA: TGTGCCAGCAGACTAGCGGGAGGGCCCTATACGCAGTATTTT. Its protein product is CASRLAGGPYTQYF.

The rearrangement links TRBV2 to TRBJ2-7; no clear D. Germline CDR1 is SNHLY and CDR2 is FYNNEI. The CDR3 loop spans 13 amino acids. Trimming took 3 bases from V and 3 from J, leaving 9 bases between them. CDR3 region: CASSEEINYEQYF. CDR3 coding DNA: TGTGCCAGCAGTGAGGAGATTAACTACGAGCAGTACTTC.

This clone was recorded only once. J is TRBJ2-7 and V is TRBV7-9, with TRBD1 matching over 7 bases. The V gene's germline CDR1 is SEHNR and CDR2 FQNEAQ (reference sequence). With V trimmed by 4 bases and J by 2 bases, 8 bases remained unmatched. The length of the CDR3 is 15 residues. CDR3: CASSSPTGSPYEQYF. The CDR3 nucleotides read TGTGCCAGCAGCTCACCGACAGGGTCCCCCTACGAGCAGTACTTC. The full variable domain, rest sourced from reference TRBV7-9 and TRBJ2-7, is DTGVSQNPRHKITKRGQNVTFRCDPISEHNRLYWYRQTLGQGPEFLTYFQNEAQLEKSRLLSDRFSAERPKGSFSTLEIQRTEQGDSAMYLCASSSPTGSPYEQYFGPGTRLTVT.

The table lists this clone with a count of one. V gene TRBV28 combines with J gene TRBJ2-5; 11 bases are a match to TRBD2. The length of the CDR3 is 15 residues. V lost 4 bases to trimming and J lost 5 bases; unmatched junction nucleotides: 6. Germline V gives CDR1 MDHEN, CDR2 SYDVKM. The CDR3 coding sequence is TGTGCCAGCAGTTCACTAGCGGGAGAAGGGGAGACCCAGTACTTC. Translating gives CASSSLAGEGETQYF.

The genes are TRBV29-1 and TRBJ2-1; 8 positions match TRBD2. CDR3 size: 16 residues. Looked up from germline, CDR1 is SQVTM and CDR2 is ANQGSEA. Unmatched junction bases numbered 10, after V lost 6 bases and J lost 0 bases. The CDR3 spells CSVARGTSGSYNEQFF. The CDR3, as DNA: TGCAGCGTCGCCCGCGGCACTAGCGGCTCCTACAATGAGCAGTTCTTC.